This T cell receptor beta chain is from a study of PD-1 blockade in classical Hodgkin lymphoma. Time point meaning: cycle 4 day 1 (C4D1), after 6 weeks of nivolumab. Every patient had relapsed following autologous stem cell transplantation, and cohorts differed in brentuximab vedotin exposure. Produced via immunoSEQ multiplex PCR; TCRdb's table is partial and in-frame only. The repertoire consists of tens of thousands of clones, with about 89% occurring once and the leading ten covering approximately 7%. CDR3 size: 15 residues. After removal of 5 bases from V and 8 bases from J, the junction contained 8 bases not matched to a gene. Germline V CDR1 and CDR2: SEHNR, FQNEAQ (reference sequence).

This specimen was peripheral blood mononuclear cells (PBMCs), taken before the fourth cycle of nivolumab. The chain recombines TRBV7-9 with TRBJ1-4; TRBD1 matches at 10 bases. This receptor was obtained from a human donor with classical Hodgkin lymphoma. CDR3 bases: TGTGCCAGCAGCCAGAGTAGGACAGGGGGAGAAAAACTGTTTTTT. Translating gives CASSQSRTGGEKLFF.